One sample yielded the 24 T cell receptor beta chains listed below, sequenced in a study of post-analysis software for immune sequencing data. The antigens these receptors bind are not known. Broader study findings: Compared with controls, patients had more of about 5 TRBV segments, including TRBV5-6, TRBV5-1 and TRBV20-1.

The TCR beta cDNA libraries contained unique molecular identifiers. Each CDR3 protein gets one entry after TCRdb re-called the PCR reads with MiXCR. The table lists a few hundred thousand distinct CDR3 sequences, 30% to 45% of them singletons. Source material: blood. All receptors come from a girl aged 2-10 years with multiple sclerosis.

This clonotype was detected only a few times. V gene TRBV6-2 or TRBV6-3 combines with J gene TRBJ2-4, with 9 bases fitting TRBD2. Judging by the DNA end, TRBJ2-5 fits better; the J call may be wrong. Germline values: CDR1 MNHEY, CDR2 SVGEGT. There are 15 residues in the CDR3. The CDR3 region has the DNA TGTGCCAGCATCCCCCAGGGACTAGCCGGGGAGACCCAGTACTTC. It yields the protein CASIPQGLAGETQYF.

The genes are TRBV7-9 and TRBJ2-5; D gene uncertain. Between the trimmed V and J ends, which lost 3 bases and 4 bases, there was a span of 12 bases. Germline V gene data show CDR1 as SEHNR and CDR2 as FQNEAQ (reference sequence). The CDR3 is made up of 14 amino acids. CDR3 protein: CASSFGQARETQYF. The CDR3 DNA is TGTGCCAGCAGCTTCGGTCAGGCGAGAGAGACCCAGTACTTC.

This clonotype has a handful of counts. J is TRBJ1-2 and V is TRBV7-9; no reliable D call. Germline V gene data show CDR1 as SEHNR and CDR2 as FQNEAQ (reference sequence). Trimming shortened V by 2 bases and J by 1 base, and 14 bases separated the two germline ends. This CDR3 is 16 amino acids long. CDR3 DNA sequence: TGTGCCAGCAGCTTAACCTTCGGTGACTATAACTATGGCTACACCTTC. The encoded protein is CASSLTFGDYNYGYTF.

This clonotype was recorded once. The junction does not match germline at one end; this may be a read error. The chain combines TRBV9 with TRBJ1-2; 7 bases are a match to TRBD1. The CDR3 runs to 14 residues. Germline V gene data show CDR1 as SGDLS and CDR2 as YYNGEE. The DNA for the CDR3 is TGTGCCAGCAGCTTCCGGGACAGTAACTATCGCTACACCTTC. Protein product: CASSFRDSNYRYTF.

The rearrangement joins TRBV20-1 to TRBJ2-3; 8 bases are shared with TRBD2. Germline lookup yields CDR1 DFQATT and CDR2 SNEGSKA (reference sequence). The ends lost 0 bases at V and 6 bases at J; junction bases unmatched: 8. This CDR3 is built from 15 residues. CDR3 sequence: CSARDPGGPGDTQYF. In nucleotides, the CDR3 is TGCAGTGCTAGAGATCCGGGGGGGCCAGGGGATACGCAGTATTTT.

This CDR3 is CAIGGQGQEETQYF. For the CDR3, the DNA is TGTGCCATCGGAGGACAGGGGCAAGAAGAGACCCAGTACTTC. The rearrangement joins TRBV10-3 to TRBJ2-5; 9 positions agree with TRBD1. The CDR3 contains 14 residues. V shed 8 bases, J shed 3 bases, and the junction held 7 bases outside the gene matches. CDR1 and CDR2 from the germline V gene are ENHRY and SYGVKD.

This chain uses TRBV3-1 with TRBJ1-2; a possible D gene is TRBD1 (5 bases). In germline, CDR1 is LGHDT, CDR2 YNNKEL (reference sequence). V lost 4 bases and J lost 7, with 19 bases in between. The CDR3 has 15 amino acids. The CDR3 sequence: CASSPFPGPSGGYTF. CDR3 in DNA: TGTGCCAGCAGCCCTTTCCCGGGACCCTCGGGTGGCTACACCTTC.

The CDR3 DNA follows: TGTGCCAGCAGCTTTTTAGCGGTTCAAGAGACCCAGTACTTC. As protein: CASSFLAVQETQYF. This chain joins TRBV7-9 and TRBJ2-5; the D gene is possibly TRBD2 (6 bases). Trimming cost V 3 bases and J 2 bases, with 10 bases left between them. The germline V gene encodes CDR1 SEHNR and CDR2 FQNEAQ (reference sequence). This CDR3 comprises 14 residues.

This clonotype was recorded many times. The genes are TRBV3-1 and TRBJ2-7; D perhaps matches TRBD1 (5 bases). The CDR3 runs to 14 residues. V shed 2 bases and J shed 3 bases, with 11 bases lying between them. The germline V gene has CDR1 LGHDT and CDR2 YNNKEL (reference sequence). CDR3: CASSQRGSLYEQYF. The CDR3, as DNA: TGTGCCAGCAGCCAAAGGGGTAGCCTCTACGAGCAGTACTTC.

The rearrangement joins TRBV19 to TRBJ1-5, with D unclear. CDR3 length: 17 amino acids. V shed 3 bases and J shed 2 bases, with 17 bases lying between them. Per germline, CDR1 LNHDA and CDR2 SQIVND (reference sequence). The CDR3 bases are TGTGCCAGTAGTATGGATTGGCAGGCGGTAGGCAATCAGCCCCAGCATTTT. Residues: CASSMDWQAVGNQPQHF.

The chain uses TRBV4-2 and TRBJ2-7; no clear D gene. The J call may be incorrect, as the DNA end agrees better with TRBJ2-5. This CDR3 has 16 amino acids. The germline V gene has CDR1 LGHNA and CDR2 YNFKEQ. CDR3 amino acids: CASSQDLAVGQETQYF. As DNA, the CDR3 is TGTGCCAGCAGCCAAGATCTTGCCGTGGGGCAAGAGACCCAGTACTTC.

Here the CDR3 reads CSARDAGVGQPQHF. CDR3 in DNA: TGCAGTGCTAGAGATGCGGGGGTTGGGCAGCCCCAGCATTTT. The chain joins TRBV20-1 to TRBJ1-5, with D possibly TRBD1 on 5 matching bases. Trimming cost V 0 bases and J 7 bases, with 13 bases left between them. Germline values: CDR1 DFQATT, CDR2 SNEGSKA (reference sequence). This CDR3 contains 14 residues.

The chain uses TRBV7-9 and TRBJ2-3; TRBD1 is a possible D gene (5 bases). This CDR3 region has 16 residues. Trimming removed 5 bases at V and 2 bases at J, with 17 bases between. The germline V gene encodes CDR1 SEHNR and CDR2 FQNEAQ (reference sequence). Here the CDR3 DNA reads TGTGCCAGCAGCCAAGGGGTTAGGAAGGACACAGATACGCAGTATTTT. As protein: CASSQGVRKDTDTQYF.

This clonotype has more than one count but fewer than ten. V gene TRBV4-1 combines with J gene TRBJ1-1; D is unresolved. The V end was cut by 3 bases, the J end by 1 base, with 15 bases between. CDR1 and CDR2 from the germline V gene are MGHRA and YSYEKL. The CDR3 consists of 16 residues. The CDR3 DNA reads TGCGCCAGCAGCCATAAAGAGCGGACGGGGAACACTGAAGCTTTCTTT. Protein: CASSHKERTGNTEAFF.

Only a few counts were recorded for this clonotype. CDR3 protein: CASSLEWGPQGNGYTF. As DNA, the CDR3 is TGTGCCAGCAGCTTAGAATGGGGGCCGCAAGGGAATGGCTACACCTTC. The chain couples TRBV7-2 to TRBJ1-2; D might be TRBD1 (6 bases). Germline CDR1 SGHTA, CDR2 FQGNSA. The V end was cut by 1 base, the J end by 6 bases, with 18 bases between. This CDR3 spans 16 amino acids.

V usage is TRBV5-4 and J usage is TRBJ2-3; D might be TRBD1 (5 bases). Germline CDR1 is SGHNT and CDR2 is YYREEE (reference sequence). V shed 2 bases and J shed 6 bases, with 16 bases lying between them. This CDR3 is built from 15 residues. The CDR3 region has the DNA TGTGCCAGCAGCTTCGGCAGGGCTGAATGGGATACGCAGTATTTT. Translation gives CASSFGRAEWDTQYF.

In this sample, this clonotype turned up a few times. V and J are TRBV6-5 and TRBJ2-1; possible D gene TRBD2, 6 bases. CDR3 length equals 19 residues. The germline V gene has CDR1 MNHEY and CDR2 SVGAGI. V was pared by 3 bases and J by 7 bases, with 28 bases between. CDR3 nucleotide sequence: TGTGCCAGCAGTTATAGCTTGGTGGACTACCACCCCGAGGGGAATGAGCAGTTCTTC. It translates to CASSYSLVDYHPEGNEQFF.

The chain's CDR3 is CASSPQGLGAMNTGELFF. The CDR3 DNA reads as TGTGCCAGCAGCCCCCAAGGGCTGGGGGCCATGAACACCGGGGAGCTGTTTTTT. This chain uses TRBV9 with TRBJ2-2; weak D call: TRBD1 (6 bases). The germline CDR1 and CDR2 sequences are SGDLS and YYNGEE. Trimming stripped 4 bases from V and 1 base from J, with 20 bases between. This CDR3 has 18 amino acids.

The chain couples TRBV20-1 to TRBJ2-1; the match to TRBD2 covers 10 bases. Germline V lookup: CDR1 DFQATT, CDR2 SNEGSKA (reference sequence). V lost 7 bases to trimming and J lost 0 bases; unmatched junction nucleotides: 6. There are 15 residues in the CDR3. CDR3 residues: CSVTSGESSYNEQFF. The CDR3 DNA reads TGCAGTGTAACTAGCGGGGAGAGCTCCTACAATGAGCAGTTCTTC.

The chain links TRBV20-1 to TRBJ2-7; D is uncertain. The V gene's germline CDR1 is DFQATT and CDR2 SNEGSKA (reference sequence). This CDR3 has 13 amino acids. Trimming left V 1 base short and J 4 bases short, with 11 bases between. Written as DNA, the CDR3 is TGCAGTGCTAGAGGACTGCAATCTTACGAGCAGTACTTC. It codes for CSARGLQSYEQYF.

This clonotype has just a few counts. The DNA of the CDR3 is TGCGCCAGCAGTACAGAGTTGGGGCCCACCGGGGAGCTGTTTTTT. Protein sequence: CASSTELGPTGELFF. The rearrangement uses TRBV4-1 and TRBJ2-2; D might be TRBD1 (5 bases). Trimming took 6 bases from V and 4 from J, leaving 15 bases between them. There are 15 residues in the CDR3. In germline, CDR1 is MGHRA, CDR2 YSYEKL.

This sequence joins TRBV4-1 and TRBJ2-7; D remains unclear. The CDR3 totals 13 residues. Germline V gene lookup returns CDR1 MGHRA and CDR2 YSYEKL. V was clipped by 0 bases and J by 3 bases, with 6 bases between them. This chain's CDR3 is CASSQDVGYEQYF. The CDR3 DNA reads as TGCGCCAGCAGCCAAGATGTGGGCTACGAGCAGTACTTC.

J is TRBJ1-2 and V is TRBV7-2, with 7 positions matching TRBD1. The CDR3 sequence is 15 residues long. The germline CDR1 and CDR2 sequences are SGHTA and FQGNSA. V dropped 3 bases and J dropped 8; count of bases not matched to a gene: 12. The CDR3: CASSFPDRILSGYTF. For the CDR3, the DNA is TGTGCCAGCAGCTTCCCGGACAGGATCTTATCCGGCTACACCTTC.

The CDR3 spells CASSLAGTGGARGYTF. As DNA, the CDR3 is TGTGCCAGCAGCTTAGCCGGGACAGGGGGCGCGAGAGGCTACACCTTC. The rearrangement links TRBV13 to TRBJ1-2; 12 bases fit TRBD1. Germline CDR1 reads PRHDT; CDR2 reads FYEKMQ (reference sequence). The CDR3 runs to 16 residues. V lost 1 base, J lost 8 bases, and 8 bases stayed unmatched. The whole variable domain, filled in from reference TRBV13 and TRBJ1-2, reads AAGVIQSPRHLIKEKRETATLKCYPIPRHDTVYWYQQGPGQDPQFLISFYEKMQSDKGSIPDRFSAQQFSDYHSELNMSSLELGDSALYFCASSLAGTGGARGYTFGSGTRLTVV.